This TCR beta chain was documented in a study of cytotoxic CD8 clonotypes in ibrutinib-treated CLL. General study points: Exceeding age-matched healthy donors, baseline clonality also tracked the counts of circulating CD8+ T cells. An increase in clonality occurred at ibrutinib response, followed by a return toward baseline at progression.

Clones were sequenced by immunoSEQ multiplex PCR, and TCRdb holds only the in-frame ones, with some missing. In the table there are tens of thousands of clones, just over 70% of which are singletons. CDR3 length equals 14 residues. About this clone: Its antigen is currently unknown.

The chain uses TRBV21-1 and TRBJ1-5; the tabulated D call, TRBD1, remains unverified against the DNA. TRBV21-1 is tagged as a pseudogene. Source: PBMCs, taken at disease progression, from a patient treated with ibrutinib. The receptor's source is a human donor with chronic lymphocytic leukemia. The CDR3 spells CASSGDRLNQPQHF. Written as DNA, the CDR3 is TGTGCCAGCAGCGGAGACAGACTCAATCAGCCCCAGCATTTT.